This T cell receptor beta chain stems from a study of identical twins. TCRdb used MiXCR to reprocess the 5' RACE reads, holding one entry per CDR3 protein. This sample carries fewer than 900,000 distinct CDR3 sequences, around 20% of them seen once, and the ten largest clones take roughly 4%. CDR3 length equals 15 residues. Trimming removed 3 bases from V and 2 bases from J; junction bases left unmatched: 3. CDR1 SGHTA and CDR2 FQGNSA come from the germline V gene. These same records also appear under a second study, on T cells expressing NK-cell markers.

Sequenced input: PBMCs. This chain joins TRBV7-2 and TRBJ2-7; 11 positions match TRBD2. This receptor was identified in a young woman in good health. The CDR3 bases are TGTGCCAGCAGCTTTCTAGCGGGGGGCACCTACGAGCAGTACTTC. Amino acid sequence: CASSFLAGGTYEQYF. Looking up the rest from reference TRBV7-2 and TRBJ2-7 gives the full variable domain: GAGVSQSPSNKVTEKGKDVELRCDPISGHTALYWYRQSLGQGLEFLIYFQGNSAPDKSGLPSDRFSAERTGGSVSTLTIQRTQQEDSAVYLCASSFLAGGTYEQYFGPGTRLTVT.